A selection of T cell receptor beta chains follows, all from one sample in a study of blood T cell repertoires in COVID-19. Libraries were prepared by immunoSEQ multiplex PCR; TCRdb keeps only in-frame clonotypes and omits some of them. Here the sample spans around 300,000 clones, more than 80% being singletons. Sequencing input: peripheral blood. Source of these receptors: a woman younger than 45 with active or convalescent COVID-19. CDR3s include the opening cysteine and the closing phenylalanine or tryptophan. A D gene is named only where the DNA matches it firmly. Not every row has a clone size; where given, it reads once, few, many or a size class.

d_gene	v_gene	abundance	j_gene	CDR3nt	CDR3aa
NA	TRBV3-1/TRBV3-2	NA	TRBJ2-2	TGTGCCAGCAGCCCGAGGACTCCCGGGGGCACCGGGGAGCTGTTTTTT	CASSPRTPGGTGELFF
TRBD2	TRBV24-1	few	TRBJ2-5	TGTGCCACCAGTCCGGGGGGGTTTGGGGAGACCCAGTACTTC	CATSPGGFGETQYF
NA	TRBV5-6	NA	TRBJ2-1	TGTGCCAGCAGCTTGGCAGGCTATGAGCAGTTCTTC	CASSLAGYEQFF
TRBD1	TRBV30	NA	TRBJ2-3	TGTGCCTGGAGTGAAGGACAGGGGACCACAGATACGCAGTATTTT	CAWSEGQGTTDTQYF
NA	TRBV28	NA	TRBJ2-2	TGTGCCAGCAGTCCTCGTACCGGGGAGCTGTTTTTT	CASSPRTGELFF
NA	TRBV6-5	NA	TRBJ2-4	TGTGCCAGCAGGCCGAGGGGAGGAAACATTCAGTACTTC	CASRPRGGNIQYF
NA	TRBV5-5	few	TRBJ2-2	TGTGCCAGCAGCAGAGGGGGAATCTGGAACACCGGGGAGCTGTTTTTT	CASSRGGIWNTGELFF
NA	TRBV5-4	NA	TRBJ1-5	TGTGCCAGCAGCCCTCCGGGTCAGCCCCAGCATTTT	CASSPPGQPQHF
NA	TRBV21-1	NA	TRBJ1-5	TGTGCCAGCAGCCCGTGGACAGGGGGCCTGTCAAGCAATCAGCCCCAGCATTTT	CASSPWTGGLSSNQPQHF
NA	TRBV7-9	NA	TRBJ2-2	TGTGCCAGCAGCTTATTCACGGGGAACACCGGGGAGCTGTTTTTT	CASSLFTGNTGELFF
TRBD1	TRBV3-1/TRBV3-2	NA	TRBJ2-7	TGTGCCAGCACGTCCGGGACAGGGGGGTCCTACGAGCAGTACTTC	CASTSGTGGSYEQYF
NA	TRBV5-6	NA	TRBJ1-6	TGTGCCAGCAGCTACGGACAGAGTAATTCACCCCTCCACTTT	CASSYGQSNSPLHF
NA	TRBV7-2	NA	TRBJ1-5	TGTGCCAGCAGCTTGACAGTTTACAATCAGCCCCAGCATTTT	CASSLTVYNQPQHF
NA	TRBV6-2/TRBV6-3	NA	TRBJ1-1	TGTGCCAGCAGTTCGGCAGGACTTTTGTCTACTGAAGCTTTCTTT	CASSSAGLLSTEAFF
NA	TRBV11-2	NA	TRBJ2-7	TGTGCCAGCAGCCCATCTGCGGTCTACGAGCAGTACTTC	CASSPSAVYEQYF
NA	TRBV6-5	NA	TRBJ1-1	TGTGCCAGCAGTCTATCGATGAACACTGAAGCTTTCTTT	CASSLSMNTEAFF
TRBD1	TRBV24-1	once	TRBJ1-2	TGTGCCACCAGTGACGACGGACAGGGCCCCTATGGCTACACCTTC	CATSDDGQGPYGYTF
NA	TRBV10-2	NA	TRBJ1-1	TGCGCCAGCAGGGAGGACAGCATGAACACTGAAGCTTTCTTT	CASREDSMNTEAFF
NA	TRBV19	NA	TRBJ1-2	TGTGCCAGTAGTGTATCTATCAGTGTGGCCCCGGGGAATGGCTACACCTTC	CASSVSISVAPGNGYTF
NA	TRBV5-6	few	TRBJ1-1	TGTGCCAGCAGCTTAAAACAGTACACTGAAGCTTTCTTT	CASSLKQYTEAFF
NA	TRBV4-1	NA	TRBJ1-4	TGCGCCAGCAGCCTGATACGAGGGCTTATTCGGGAAAAACTGTTTTTT	CASSLIRGLIREKLFF
NA	TRBV5-1	NA	TRBJ1-1	TGCGCCAGCAGCCCCTCGGGGAGCATGAACACTGAAGCTTTCTTT	CASSPSGSMNTEAFF
TRBD2	TRBV6-2/TRBV6-3	NA	TRBJ2-1	TGTGCCAGCAGCTCTCTGGGAGGGCCCTACAATGAGCAGTTCTTC	CASSSLGGPYNEQFF
NA	TRBV7-9	once	TRBJ1-6	TGTGCCAGCAGCTTAGTAGGCGAACGGGATTCACCCCTCCACTTT	CASSLVGERDSPLHF
NA	TRBV5-5	NA	TRBJ1-4	TGTGCCAGCAGCTCGGATCCACGGAGCCAAAAACTGTTTTTT	CASSSDPRSQKLFF
NA	TRBV6-5	NA	TRBJ2-7	TGTGCCAGCAGTTTAGACGGGTTCTACGAGCAGTACTTC	CASSLDGFYEQYF
NA	TRBV5-8	NA	TRBJ1-6	TGTGCCAGCAGCTTGGATGTTCGGCAGGGATATTCACCCCTCCACTTT	CASSLDVRQGYSPLHF
NA	TRBV28	once	TRBJ2-7	TGTGCCAGCAGTTCTAGTTGGAGCTCCTACGAGCAGTACTTC	CASSSSWSSYEQYF
NA	TRBV5-5	NA	TRBJ2-2	TGTGCCAGCAGGTCCGGGACTCCCGCGTCAGGGGAGCTGTTTTTT	CASRSGTPASGELFF
NA	TRBV21-1	NA	TRBJ2-7	TGTGCCAGCAGCAAAGAGGGTCTAGCGGGGGCCTACGAGCAGTACTTC	CASSKEGLAGAYEQYF
NA	TRBV6-5	NA	TRBJ1-2	TGTGCCAGCAGTTACGGCCTCTCGTCGCAGGGAAGATCCTACACCTTC	CASSYGLSSQGRSYTF
TRBD1	TRBV18	NA	TRBJ1-2	TGTGCCAGCTCACCTGATTCAGGGGGAAAGGGCTACACCTTC	CASSPDSGGKGYTF
TRBD1	TRBV9	NA	TRBJ2-7	TGTGCCAGCAGCCCCCGGGACAGGGATTCTGACGAGCAGTACTTC	CASSPRDRDSDEQYF
NA	TRBV6-5	NA	TRBJ2-7	TGTGCCAGCCGATATAATTCATTGAGCTCCTACGAGCAGTACTTC	CASRYNSLSSYEQYF
NA	TRBV18	NA	TRBJ1-5	TGTGCCAGCTCTCGCTCCAGTACGAATCAGCCCCAGCATTTT	CASSRSSTNQPQHF
NA	TRBV6-5	NA	TRBJ1-6	TGTGCCAGCAGTCCACGGTGGGAGGGATCACCCCTCCACTTT	CASSPRWEGSPLHF
NA	TRBV7-2	NA	TRBJ2-5	TGTGCCAGCAACCCTAGCCCGTACCAAGAGACCCAGTACTTC	CASNPSPYQETQYF
NA	TRBV5-1	NA	TRBJ1-1	TGCGCCAGCACCCGCTCCGGGACACTGAACACTGAAGCTTTCTTT	CASTRSGTLNTEAFF
NA	TRBV7-9	NA	TRBJ1-2	TGTGCCAGTATTGATTACGGGAGCCTGAGTGGCTACACCTTC	CASIDYGSLSGYTF
TRBD1	TRBV29-1	NA	TRBJ2-7	TGCAGCGCTCAAGGGTGGACAGGGTCCGAGCAGTACTTC	CSAQGWTGSEQYF
NA	TRBV5-6	NA	TRBJ2-7	TGTGCCAGCAGTCCCGACTCAAATCCCTCCTACGAGCAGTACTTC	CASSPDSNPSYEQYF
TRBD1	TRBV10-2	NA	TRBJ1-2	TGCGCCAGCACTCCGGACAGGCTCTATGGCTACACCTTC	CASTPDRLYGYTF
TRBD1	TRBV12-3/TRBV12-4	NA	TRBJ1-1	TGTGCCAGCCAGACAGGGAAGAAGACTGAAGCTTTCTTT	CASQTGKKTEAFF
NA	TRBV23-1	NA	TRBJ2-7	TGCGCCAGCAGGCCCCCGAGGGGGAAAAGCTACGAGCAGTACTTC	CASRPPRGKSYEQYF
NA	TRBV4-1	once	TRBJ1-4	TGCGCCAGCAGCCAAGGGTTACAGGCAACTAATGAAAAACTGTTTTTT	CASSQGLQATNEKLFF
TRBD2	TRBV18	few	TRBJ2-3	TGTGCCAGCTCACCACAGCGGGGGGGCACAGATACGCAGTATTTT	CASSPQRGGTDTQYF
NA	TRBV29-1	NA	TRBJ1-4	TGCAGCGTTGTCTCAGGGGTTAATGAAAAACTGTTTTTT	CSVVSGVNEKLFF
NA	TRBV7-3	NA	TRBJ1-6	TGTGCCAGCAGCTTGGAAGGGACTGGTTCACCCCTCCACTTT	CASSLEGTGSPLHF
TRBD1	TRBV29-1	few	TRBJ2-7	TGCAGCGTCCGGGACAGGGGGCCGTACGAGCAGTACTTC	CSVRDRGPYEQYF
NA	TRBV7-7	NA	TRBJ2-5	TGTGCTAGCAGCCGAACGGGGGAAGGAGGGACCCAGTACTTC	CASSRTGEGGTQYF
TRBD2	TRBV6-5	NA	TRBJ2-3	TGTGCCAGCACCGGGGCGGGGGCAGATACGCAGTATTTT	CASTGAGADTQYF